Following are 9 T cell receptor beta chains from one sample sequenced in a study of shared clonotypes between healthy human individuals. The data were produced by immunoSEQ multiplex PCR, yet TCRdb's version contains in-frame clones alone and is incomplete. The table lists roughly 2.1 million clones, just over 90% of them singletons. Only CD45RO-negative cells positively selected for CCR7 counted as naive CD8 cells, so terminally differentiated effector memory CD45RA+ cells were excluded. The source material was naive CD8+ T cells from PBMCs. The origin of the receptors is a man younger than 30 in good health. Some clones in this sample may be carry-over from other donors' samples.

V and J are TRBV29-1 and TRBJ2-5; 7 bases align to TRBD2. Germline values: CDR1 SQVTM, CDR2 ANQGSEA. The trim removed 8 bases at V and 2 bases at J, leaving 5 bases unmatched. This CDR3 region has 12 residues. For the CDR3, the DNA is TGCAGCTCCCGGGGGGAACAAGAGACCCAGTACTTC. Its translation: CSSRGEQETQYF.

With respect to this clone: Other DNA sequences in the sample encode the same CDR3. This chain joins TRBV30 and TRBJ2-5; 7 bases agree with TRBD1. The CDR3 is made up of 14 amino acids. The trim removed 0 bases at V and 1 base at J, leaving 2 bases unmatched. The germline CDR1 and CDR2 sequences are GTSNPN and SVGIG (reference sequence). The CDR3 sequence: CAWSVAGGQETQYF. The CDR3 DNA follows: TGTGCCTGGAGTGTAGCAGGGGGCCAAGAGACCCAGTACTTC.

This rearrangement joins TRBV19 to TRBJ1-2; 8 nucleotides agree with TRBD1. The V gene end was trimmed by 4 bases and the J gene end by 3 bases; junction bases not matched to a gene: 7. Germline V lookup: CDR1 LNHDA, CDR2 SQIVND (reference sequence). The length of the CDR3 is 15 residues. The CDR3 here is CASSTGTGVDYGYTF. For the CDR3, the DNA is TGTGCCAGTAGTACGGGGACAGGTGTTGACTATGGCTACACCTTC.

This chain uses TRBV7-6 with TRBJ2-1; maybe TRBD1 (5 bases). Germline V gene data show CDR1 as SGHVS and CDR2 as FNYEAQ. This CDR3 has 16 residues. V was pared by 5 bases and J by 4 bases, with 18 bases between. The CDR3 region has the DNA TGTGCCAGCAGCCGTAGTGGACACAAAACATACAATGAGCAGTTCTTC. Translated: CASSRSGHKTYNEQFF. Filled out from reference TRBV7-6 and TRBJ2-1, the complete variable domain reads GAGVSQSPRYKVTKRGQDVALRCDPISGHVSLYWYRQALGQGPEFLTYFNYEAQQDKSGLPNDRFSAERPEGSISTLTIQRTEQRDSAMYRCASSRSGHKTYNEQFFGPGTRLTVL.

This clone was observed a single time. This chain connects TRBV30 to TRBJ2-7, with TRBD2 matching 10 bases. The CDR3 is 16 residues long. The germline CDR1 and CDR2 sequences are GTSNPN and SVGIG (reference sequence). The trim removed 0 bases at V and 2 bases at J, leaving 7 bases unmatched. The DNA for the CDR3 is TGTGCCTGGAGTGTACCCGCTAGCGGGGGAACCTACGAGCAGTACTTC. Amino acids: CAWSVPASGGTYEQYF.

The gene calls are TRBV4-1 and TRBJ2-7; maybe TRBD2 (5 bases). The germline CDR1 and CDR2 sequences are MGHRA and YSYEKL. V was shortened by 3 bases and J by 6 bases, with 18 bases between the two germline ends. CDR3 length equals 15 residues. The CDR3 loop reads CASSHPGLGLREQYF. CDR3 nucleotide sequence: TGCGCCAGCAGCCACCCCGGACTCGGGTTACGCGAGCAGTACTTC.

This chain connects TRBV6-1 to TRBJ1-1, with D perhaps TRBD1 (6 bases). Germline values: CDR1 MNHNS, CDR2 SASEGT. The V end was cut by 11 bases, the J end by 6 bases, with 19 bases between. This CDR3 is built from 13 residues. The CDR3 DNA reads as TGTGCCTCCATCACAGGGATGGTGGCTGAAGCTTTCTTT. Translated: CASITGMVAEAFF.

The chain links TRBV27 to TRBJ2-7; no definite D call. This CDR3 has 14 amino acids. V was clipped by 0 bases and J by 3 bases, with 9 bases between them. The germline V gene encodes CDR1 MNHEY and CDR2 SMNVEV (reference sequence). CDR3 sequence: CASSLSVPDYEQYF. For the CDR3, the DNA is TGTGCCAGCAGTTTATCTGTACCAGACTACGAGCAGTACTTC.

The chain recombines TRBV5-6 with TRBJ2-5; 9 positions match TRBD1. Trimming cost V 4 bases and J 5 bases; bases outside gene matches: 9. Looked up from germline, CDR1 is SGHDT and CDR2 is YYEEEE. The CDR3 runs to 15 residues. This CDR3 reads CASSAGTGPVETQYF. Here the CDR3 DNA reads TGTGCCAGCAGCGCCGGGACAGGGCCGGTTGAGACCCAGTACTTC.